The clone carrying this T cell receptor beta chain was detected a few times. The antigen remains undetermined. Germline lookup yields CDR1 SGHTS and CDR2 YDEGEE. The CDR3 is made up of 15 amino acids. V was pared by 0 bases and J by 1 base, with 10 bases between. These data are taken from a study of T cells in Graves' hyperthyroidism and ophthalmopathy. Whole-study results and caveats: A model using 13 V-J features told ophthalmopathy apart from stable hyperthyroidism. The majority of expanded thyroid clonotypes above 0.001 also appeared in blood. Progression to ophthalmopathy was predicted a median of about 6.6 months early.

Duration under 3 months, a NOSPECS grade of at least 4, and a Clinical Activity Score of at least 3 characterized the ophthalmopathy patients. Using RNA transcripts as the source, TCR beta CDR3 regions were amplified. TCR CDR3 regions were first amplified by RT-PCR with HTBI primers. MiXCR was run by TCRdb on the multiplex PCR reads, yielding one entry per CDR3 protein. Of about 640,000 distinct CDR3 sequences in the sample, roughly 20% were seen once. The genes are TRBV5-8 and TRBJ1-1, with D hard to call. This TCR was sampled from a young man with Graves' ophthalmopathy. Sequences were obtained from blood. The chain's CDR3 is CASSLAPPANTEAFF. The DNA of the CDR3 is TGTGCCAGCAGCTTGGCACCTCCCGCGAACACTGAAGCTTTCTTT. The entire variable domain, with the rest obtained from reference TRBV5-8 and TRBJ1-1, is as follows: EAGVTQSPTHLIKTRGQQATLRCSPISGHTSVYWYQQALGLGLQFLLWYDEGEERNRGNFPPRFSGRQFPNYSSELNVNALELEDSALYLCASSLAPPANTEAFFGQGTRLTVV.